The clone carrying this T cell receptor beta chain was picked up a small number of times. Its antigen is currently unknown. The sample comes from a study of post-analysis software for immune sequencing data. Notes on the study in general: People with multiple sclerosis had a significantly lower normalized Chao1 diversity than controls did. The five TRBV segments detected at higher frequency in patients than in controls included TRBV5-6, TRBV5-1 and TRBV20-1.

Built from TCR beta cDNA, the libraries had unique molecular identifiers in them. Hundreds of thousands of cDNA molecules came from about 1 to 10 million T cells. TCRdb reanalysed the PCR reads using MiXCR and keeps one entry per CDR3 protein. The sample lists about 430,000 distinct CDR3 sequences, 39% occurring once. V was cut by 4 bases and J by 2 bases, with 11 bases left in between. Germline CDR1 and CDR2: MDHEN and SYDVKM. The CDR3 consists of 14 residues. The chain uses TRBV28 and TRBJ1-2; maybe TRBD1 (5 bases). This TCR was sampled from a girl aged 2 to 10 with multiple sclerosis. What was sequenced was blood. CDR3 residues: CASSSVEGNYGYTF. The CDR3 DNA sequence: TGTGCCAGCAGTTCGGTTGAGGGGAACTATGGCTACACCTTC.